This TCR beta chain was sequenced in a study of CD8 T cells in Susac syndrome. Study conclusions and caveats: The study's TCR sequencing and HLA analysis drew on a certain number of individuals. That number was acknowledged as relatively small.

Losses at the gene ends were 5 bases for V and 1 base for J; bases not matched to a gene: 8. CDR3 size: 16 residues. CDR1 is SGHTA, CDR2 FQGNSA, per germline. On this clonotype itself: Its antigen is not known.

Random hexamers were used to reverse transcribe roughly 0.45 to 1 ug of RNA. Across 54 Vbeta and 13 Jbeta, TCR beta CDR3 was amplified with immunoSEQ multiplex PCR. Each CDR3 protein gets one entry after TCRdb re-called the immunoSEQ multiplex PCR reads with MiXCR. The table records approximately 220,000 distinct CDR3 sequences, roughly 90% of them present only once. The TCR was taken from a human donor with multiple sclerosis. The chain links TRBV7-2 to TRBJ2-3; 8 bases map to TRBD2. The sequencing input was CD8+ T cells from PBMCs. CDR3 loop: CASSPEGSGGTDTQYF. The CDR3 DNA reads TGTGCCAGCAGCCCCGAGGGTAGCGGGGGCACAGATACGCAGTATTTT.